The sequence of this TCR beta chain was determined in a study of blood T cell repertoires in COVID-19. Original handling: Cell counts per sample came from amplifying reference gene primers. TCRdb keeps only in-frame clones here, not all; method: immunoSEQ multiplex PCR. V and J calls plus clone size are reproduced from that table; the DNA served to infer D and trimming. The table has roughly 190,000 clones, 80% to 90% seen once; the top ten hold about 15%. The clonotype originates from a man between 25 and 39 years old with active or convalescent COVID-19. The sequencing input was peripheral blood.

The CDR3 sequence: CASSTRGRLYGYTF. DNA for the CDR3: TGTGCCAGTAGTACAAGGGGGCGACTCTATGGCTACACCTTC. This sequence joins TRBV19 and TRBJ1-2, with 7 bases aligning to TRBD1. Losses at the gene ends were 4 bases for V and 4 bases for J; bases not matched to a gene: 6. Germline CDR1 is LNHDA and CDR2 is SQIVND (reference sequence). The CDR3 has 14 amino acids.